A single sample is the source of the 31 T cell receptor beta chains below, sequenced in a study of blood T cell repertoires in COVID-19. This table comes from immunoSEQ multiplex PCR, and its TCRdb copy is limited to in-frame clones, with some not included. Seen here are about 440,000 clones, about 89% observed once, and the top ten hold around 4.4%. Sequences were obtained from peripheral blood. The receptors were gathered from a woman aged 25 to 39 with acute or convalescent COVID-19.

V is TRBV4-2 and J is TRBJ2-7; possibly TRBD1 for D (6 bases). The V and J ends lost 0 bases and 6 bases respectively, with 15 bases between them. This CDR3 is 15 amino acids long. Germline V CDR1 and CDR2: LGHNA, YNFKEQ. The CDR3: CASSQELGQFFEQYF. The CDR3 bases are TGTGCCAGCAGCCAAGAATTGGGACAATTCTTCGAGCAGTACTTC.

The chain joins TRBV5-8 to TRBJ2-7; D possibly corresponds to TRBD1 (5 bases). CDR1 SGHTS and CDR2 YDEGEE come from the germline V gene. This CDR3 has 13 amino acids. Trimming removed 2 bases from V and 5 bases from J, with 11 bases in between. CDR3 sequence reads: CASSFLTDDEQYF. In nucleotides, the CDR3 is TGTGCCAGCAGCTTCCTGACAGACGACGAGCAGTACTTC. Looking up the rest from reference TRBV5-8 and TRBJ2-7 gives the full variable domain: EAGVTQSPTHLIKTRGQQATLRCSPISGHTSVYWYQQALGLGLQFLLWYDEGEERNRGNFPPRFSGRQFPNYSSELNVNALELEDSALYLCASSFLTDDEQYFGPGTRLTVT.

The chain uses TRBV5-1 and TRBJ2-3; D gene ambiguous. In germline, CDR1 is SGHRS, CDR2 YFSETQ. The germline V and J ends were trimmed by 2 bases and 0 bases, with 7 bases remaining between them. The CDR3 spans 14 residues. CDR3 nucleotides: TGCGCCAGCAGCTTCACACCGAGCACAGATACGCAGTATTTT. It encodes CASSFTPSTDTQYF.

The chain couples TRBV6-5 to TRBJ2-2; the D gene is possibly TRBD2 (5 bases). The V end was cut by 0 bases, the J end by 8 bases, with 10 bases between. The germline V gene encodes CDR1 MNHEY and CDR2 SVGAGI. There are 14 residues in the CDR3. The CDR3, as DNA: TGTGCCAGCAGTTACTCGCGGGCGTTGGGGGAGCTGTTTTTT. Translated, it gives CASSYSRALGELFF.

This sequence joins TRBV29-1 and TRBJ2-1; 11 bases are a match to TRBD1. Germline CDR1 reads SQVTM; CDR2 reads ANQGSEA. The CDR3 is 15 amino acids. The junction had 8 bases not matched to a gene; V was cut back by 7 bases and J by 3 bases. The CDR3 sequence is CSGWWDRGIYNEQFF. In nucleotides, the CDR3 is TGCAGCGGCTGGTGGGACAGGGGGATCTACAATGAGCAGTTCTTC.

The chain employs TRBV5-1 and TRBJ2-1, with D possibly being TRBD1 (6 bases). V was cut by 0 bases and J by 0 bases, with 10 bases left in between. CDR1 is SGHRS and CDR2 is YFSETQ in the germline V gene. The CDR3 loop spans 16 amino acids. In DNA form, the CDR3 reads TGCGCCAGCAGCTTGGATGGGGGCCTCTCCTACAATGAGCAGTTCTTC. Its translation is CASSLDGGLSYNEQFF.

The chain couples TRBV10-2 to TRBJ2-7; tentatively, D is TRBD1 (6 bases). The V end was cut by 6 bases, the J end by 0 bases, with 12 bases between. The germline CDR1 and CDR2 sequences are WSHSY and SAAADI. The CDR3 has 14 residues. CDR3 DNA sequence: TGCGCCAGCAGAACGGACAGAAGCTCCTACGAGCAGTACTTC. This translates into CASRTDRSSYEQYF.

The chain combines TRBV11-2 with TRBJ2-7, with 8 bases that match TRBD1. The V gene's germline CDR1 is SGHAT and CDR2 FQNNGV. V lost 2 bases, J lost 4 bases, and 10 bases stayed unmatched. This CDR3 contains 16 residues. This CDR3 is CASSLSEVTGVYEQYF. In DNA form, the CDR3 reads TGTGCCAGCAGCTTATCTGAGGTGACAGGGGTGTACGAGCAGTACTTC.

The chain joins TRBV27 to TRBJ2-1; 13 bases match TRBD2. Per germline, CDR1 MNHEY and CDR2 SMNVEV (reference sequence). V was clipped by 3 bases and J by 7 bases; unmatched bases: 6. This CDR3 is 16 amino acids long. CDR3 in amino acids: CASSFLTSGGANEQFF. Written as DNA, the CDR3 is TGTGCCAGCAGTTTCCTAACTAGCGGGGGGGCGAATGAGCAGTTCTTC.

The V and J genes are TRBV28 and TRBJ1-6; D perhaps matches TRBD1 (6 bases). The ends were cut back, 2 bases at V and 9 bases at J, with 17 bases in the middle. The CDR3 covers 16 residues. The germline V gene has CDR1 MDHEN and CDR2 SYDVKM. This CDR3 reads CASSLIVGAYGSPLHF. As DNA, the CDR3 is TGTGCCAGCAGTTTAATTGTGGGGGCGTACGGTTCACCCCTCCACTTT.

This clone was found once. This CDR3 reads CASSVDLVSRKLFF. Written as DNA, the CDR3 is TGTGCCAGCAGCGTAGATTTAGTATCCAGGAAACTGTTTTTT. The chain combines TRBV9 with TRBJ1-4; D is unresolved. Germline loops: CDR1 SGDLS, CDR2 YYNGEE. The CDR3 runs to 14 residues. V gave up 0 bases and J gave up 11 bases, with 14 bases separating them.

This clone has a handful of counts. The chain carries TRBV10-2 and TRBJ1-2; TRBD1 matches at 9 bases. This CDR3 region has 15 residues. The V gene end was trimmed by 8 bases and the J gene end by 1 base; junction bases not matched to a gene: 8. Per germline, CDR1 WSHSY and CDR2 SAAADI. Here the CDR3 reads CASQSQGAVNYGYTF. The CDR3 DNA reads as TGCGCCAGCCAGTCACAGGGGGCTGTTAACTATGGCTACACCTTC.

This chain connects TRBV5-1 to TRBJ2-3; TRBD2 agrees at 16 bases. V lost 5 bases, J lost 0 bases, and 3 bases stayed unmatched. The CDR3 covers 17 residues. Germline values: CDR1 SGHRS, CDR2 YFSETQ. CDR3 DNA sequence: TGCGCCAGCAGGGAGGGACTAGCGGGGGGGAGCACAGATACGCAGTATTTT. Its protein is CASREGLAGGSTDTQYF. The complete variable domain, with remaining parts taken from reference TRBV5-1 and TRBJ2-3, reads KAGVTQTPRYLIKTRGQQVTLSCSPISGHRSVSWYQQTPGQGLQFLFEYFSETQRNKGNFPGRFSGRQFSNSRSEMNVSTLELGDSALYLCASREGLAGGSTDTQYFGPGTRLTVL.

The chain carries TRBV7-3 and TRBJ2-3, with D possibly matching TRBD2 (5 bases). V lost 5 bases to trimming and J lost 6 bases, with 18 bases between them. Germline CDR1 is SGHTA and CDR2 is FQGTGA. CDR3 length: 15 residues. The CDR3 region has the DNA TGTGCCAGCAGCCTCTCGACGGGGATAGGTGATACGCAGTATTTT. Its protein product is CASSLSTGIGDTQYF.

The chain combines TRBV5-1 with TRBJ1-3; 9 nucleotides match TRBD1. In germline, CDR1 is SGHRS, CDR2 YFSETQ. This CDR3 is 16 amino acids long. Trimming removed 4 bases from V and 2 bases from J; junction bases left unmatched: 7. CDR3 sequence: CASSPLQGAAGNTIYF. CDR3 nucleotide sequence: TGCGCCAGCAGCCCGCTACAGGGGGCGGCTGGAAACACCATATATTTT.

The J gene is TRBJ2-3, the V gene TRBV5-4; TRBD1 matches 8 bases. CDR1 and CDR2 from the germline V gene are SGHNT and YYREEE (reference sequence). The CDR3 extends over 15 amino acids. After removal of 2 bases from V and 5 bases from J, the junction contained 7 bases not matched to a gene. The CDR3 bases are TGTGCCAGCAGCTTCATCAACAGGGGGTTAGATACGCAGTATTTT. It encodes CASSFINRGLDTQYF.

The rearrangement joins TRBV5-6 to TRBJ2-5; D might be TRBD2 (5 bases). The CDR3 totals 14 residues. Trimming left V 0 bases short and J 5 bases short, with 11 bases between. Germline V gene lookup returns CDR1 SGHDT and CDR2 YYEEEE. CDR3 protein: CASSLGPSKETQYF. The CDR3 DNA is TGTGCCAGCAGCTTGGGTCCTAGCAAGGAGACCCAGTACTTC.

The genes are TRBV10-3 and TRBJ1-6; 8 nucleotides line up with TRBD1. The CDR3 length is 13 residues. Germline lookup yields CDR1 ENHRY and CDR2 SYGVKD. Trimming took 6 bases from V and 9 from J; bases not matched to a gene: 4. The CDR3 protein is CAIRGQEGSPLHF. The CDR3 nucleotides are TGTGCCATCAGGGGACAGGAAGGTTCACCCCTCCACTTT.

The chain uses TRBV6-5 and TRBJ1-4; maybe TRBD1 (6 bases). V was trimmed by 1 base and J by 4 bases, leaving 13 bases between them. The CDR3 is made up of 16 amino acids. CDR1 and CDR2 (germline): MNHEY, SVGAGI. CDR3 loop: CASSYLPGQVNEKLFF. The CDR3 DNA reads as TGTGCCAGCAGTTACTTGCCGGGACAAGTTAATGAAAAACTGTTTTTT.

The chain joins TRBV5-1 to TRBJ2-7; TRBD1 matches at 9 bases. This CDR3 spans 14 amino acids. Germline CDR1 SGHRS, CDR2 YFSETQ. V lost 4 bases to trimming and J lost 7 bases; unmatched junction nucleotides: 9. In nucleotides, the CDR3 is TGCGCCAGCAGCCCCGGGACAGGGTACCCAGAGCAGTACTTC. Translating it yields CASSPGTGYPEQYF.

The table lists this clone with a count of one. This sequence joins TRBV6-5 and TRBJ2-5; D may be TRBD2 (6 bases). The CDR3 consists of 13 residues. V was shortened by 6 bases and J by 5 bases, with 13 bases between the two germline ends. Germline V lookup: CDR1 MNHEY, CDR2 SVGAGI. CDR3 residues: CASRRERGETQYF. Written as DNA, the CDR3 is TGTGCCAGCAGGCGGGAACGGGGGGAGACCCAGTACTTC.

This clone was counted between two and nine times. The chain employs TRBV5-1 and TRBJ1-6; D call uncertain. Germline V lookup: CDR1 SGHRS, CDR2 YFSETQ. Trimming took 0 bases from V and 7 from J, leaving 8 bases between them. CDR3 length: 14 amino acids. The CDR3 sequence: CASSLGGLNSPLHF. The CDR3 DNA follows: TGCGCCAGCAGCTTGGGAGGGTTGAATTCACCCCTCCACTTT.

The chain is built from TRBV19 and TRBJ2-5; possibly TRBD2 for D (6 bases). The CDR3 loop spans 16 amino acids. Germline assignment: CDR1 LNHDA and CDR2 SQIVND (reference sequence). V was trimmed by 4 bases and J by 2 bases, leaving 17 bases between them. The CDR3 reads CASSTTPGAGQETQYF. CDR3 sequence (DNA): TGTGCCAGTAGTACCACCCCGGGAGCCGGACAAGAGACCCAGTACTTC.

This clone has a count of ten or more. The J gene is TRBJ2-1, the V gene TRBV27; 9 nucleotides align to TRBD1. Looked up from germline, CDR1 is MNHEY and CDR2 is SMNVEV (reference sequence). This CDR3 comprises 16 residues. Unmatched junction bases numbered 10, after V lost 3 bases and J lost 7 bases. The CDR3 spells CASSLGVGTGWNEQFF. The CDR3 DNA reads as TGTGCCAGCAGTTTGGGAGTCGGGACAGGGTGGAATGAGCAGTTCTTC.

In DNA, the CDR3 is TGTGCCAGCAGCCAAGAATGGCGGGGGGCGAACACCGGGGAGCTGTTTTTT. Protein sequence: CASSQEWRGANTGELFF. The chain combines TRBV14 with TRBJ2-2, with 8 bases lining up with TRBD2. The CDR3 is 17 amino acids. Germline V gives CDR1 SGHDN, CDR2 FVKESK. V lost 0 bases, J lost 0 bases, and 3 bases stayed unmatched.

The chain links TRBV5-6 to TRBJ1-1, with 8 positions matching TRBD1. The ends lost 5 bases at V and 1 base at J; junction bases unmatched: 7. The CDR3 is 15 residues long. The germline V gene encodes CDR1 SGHDT and CDR2 YYEEEE. In nucleotides, the CDR3 is TGTGCCAGCAGTTACGGGGACAGGTCGAACACTGAAGCTTTCTTT. The encoded protein is CASSYGDRSNTEAFF.

This chain uses TRBV5-6 with TRBJ1-2; D might be TRBD1 (6 bases). Germline CDR1 reads SGHDT; CDR2 reads YYEEEE. This CDR3 contains 11 residues. V dropped 7 bases and J dropped 7 bases, with 11 bases sitting between them. As DNA, the CDR3 is TGTGCCAGCTCCGAGGGGGTTGGCTACACCTTC. This translates into CASSEGVGYTF.

The V call is TRBV28, the J call TRBJ2-3; 7 bases match TRBD2. Germline V gene lookup returns CDR1 MDHEN and CDR2 SYDVKM. Losses at the gene ends were 3 bases for V and 4 bases for J; bases not matched to a gene: 7. The CDR3 spans 15 residues. CDR3 DNA sequence: TGTGCCAGCAGTTTCGCGCAGGGAGGGGCAGATACGCAGTATTTT. This translates into CASSFAQGGADTQYF.

The chain carries TRBV5-6 and TRBJ1-6; weak D call: TRBD1 (5 bases). CDR3 size: 15 residues. Germline CDR1 and CDR2: SGHDT and YYEEEE. The V gene lost 6 bases and the J gene lost 4 bases, with 14 bases spanning the gap. The CDR3 reads CASTRSRDYNSPLHF. As DNA, the CDR3 is TGTGCCAGCACCCGGTCCAGGGATTATAATTCACCCCTCCACTTT.

This clone was recorded once. The DNA of the CDR3 is TGTGCCAGCAGCCAAGATCACGGCAGGGGGCGCGAGGGGCAGCCCCAGCATTTT. This gives the protein CASSQDHGRGREGQPQHF. The chain recombines TRBV3-1 (or the pseudogene TRBV3-2) with TRBJ1-5, with 8 bases matching TRBD1. In germline, CDR1 is LGHDT, CDR2 YNNKEL (reference sequence). The CDR3 is made up of 18 amino acids. Unmatched junction bases numbered 14, after V lost 0 bases and J lost 7 bases.

This clone came up a few times. CDR3 nucleotide sequence: TGTGCCAGTAGTATAGGCAGGGCGTACGAGCAGTACTTC. This codes for CASSIGRAYEQYF. The chain combines TRBV19 with TRBJ2-7; TRBD1 is a possible D gene (5 bases). The CDR3 is made up of 13 amino acids. Per germline, CDR1 LNHDA and CDR2 SQIVND (reference sequence). V lost 1 base and J 4 bases, leaving 8 bases between the germline ends.